The next 21 T cell receptor beta chains were all read from a single sample in a study of beta chain features in type 1 diabetes. The study reverse transcribed the entire isolated RNA, so it sequenced expressed TCRB transcripts. Some clones are missing from TCRdb's copy, which holds only in-frame ones; the method was immunoSEQ multiplex PCR. This table has under 400,000 clones, around 15% appearing once. Sequenced sample: central memory CD4+ T cells from blood. Every receptor here comes from a man aged 25-45 years in good health.

This clone was seen many times. The V gene is TRBV7-3, the J gene TRBJ2-3; D ambiguous. The CDR3 sequence is 12 residues long. Between the trimmed V and J ends, which lost 4 bases and 4 bases, there was a span of 6 bases. Germline V gives CDR1 SGHTA, CDR2 FQGTGA. The CDR3 nucleotides read TGTGCCAGCAGCTATGACCCAGATACGCAGTATTTT. It specifies CASSYDPDTQYF.

This clone was recorded a few times. This chain joins TRBV9 and TRBJ2-7; no definite D call. CDR1 SGDLS and CDR2 YYNGEE come from the germline V gene. V was pared by 5 bases and J by 4 bases, with 13 bases between. This CDR3 region has 13 residues. The CDR3 DNA is TGTGCCAGCAGTGCCGGACGGCAATACGAGCAGTACTTC. Its translation is CASSAGRQYEQYF.

The J gene is TRBJ2-3, the V gene TRBV27; D assignment may be TRBD1 or TRBD2 (5 bases each). CDR1 and CDR2 (germline): MNHEY, SMNVEV (reference sequence). The V and J ends lost 1 base and 4 bases respectively, with 12 bases between them. The CDR3 is 15 amino acids. The CDR3 here is CASSLWPLGADTQYF. For the CDR3, the DNA is TGTGCCAGCAGTTTATGGCCACTAGGGGCAGATACGCAGTATTTT.

This clone was observed a few times. The chain is built from TRBV6-5 and TRBJ2-1, with TRBD2 identical over 7 bases. The CDR3 contains 12 residues. Looked up from germline, CDR1 is MNHEY and CDR2 is SVGAGI. The junction had 1 base not matched to a gene; V was cut back by 2 bases and J by 9 bases. The CDR3 here is CASSYGGVEQFF. CDR3 nucleotide sequence: TGTGCCAGCAGTTACGGGGGGGTTGAGCAGTTCTTC.

V and J are TRBV27 and TRBJ2-5; 7 bases are a match to TRBD1. CDR3 length equals 14 residues. V dropped 2 bases and J dropped 4; count of bases not matched to a gene: 4. Germline lookup yields CDR1 MNHEY and CDR2 SMNVEV (reference sequence). CDR3 nucleotides: TGTGCCAGCAGTTTACTAGGGGGCCGAGAGACCCAGTACTTC. It encodes CASSLLGGRETQYF.

This clone was counted a few times. This chain joins TRBV6-4 and TRBJ2-7; 7 positions match TRBD2. Germline CDR1 MRHNA, CDR2 SNTAGT. The ends lost 7 bases at V and 0 bases at J; junction bases unmatched: 6. CDR3 length: 14 residues. The CDR3 loop is CASKTGGSSYEQYV. The CDR3 region has the DNA TGTGCCAGCAAAACGGGAGGTTCCTCCTACGAGCAGTACGTC.

This clone has a handful of counts. The chain uses TRBV5-4 and TRBJ2-1; D might be TRBD1 or TRBD2, each matching 5 bases. The germline CDR1 and CDR2 sequences are SGHNT and YYREEE (reference sequence). V dropped 2 bases and J dropped 5 bases, with 11 bases sitting between them. The CDR3 is made up of 14 amino acids. The CDR3 nucleotides are TGTGCCAGCAGCTTTGGGGGTTACGACAATGAGCAGTTCTTC. This translates into CASSFGGYDNEQFF. The full variable domain, rest sourced from reference TRBV5-4 and TRBJ2-1, is ETGVTQSPTHLIKTRGQQVTLRCSSQSGHNTVSWYQQALGQGPQFIFQYYREEENGRGNFPPRFSGLQFPNYSSELNVNALELDDSALYLCASSFGGYDNEQFFGPGTRLTVL.

This clone was observed a few times. The V call is TRBV6-5, the J call TRBJ2-1, with a possible D match to TRBD2 (6 bases). Germline-derived CDR1 and CDR2 are MNHEY and SVGAGI. The CDR3 totals 11 residues. Between the trimmed V and J ends, which lost 4 bases and 15 bases, there was a span of 13 bases. The CDR3 nucleotides are TGTGCCAGCAGTTCTCGGGACTCGTTGTTCTTC. Amino acids: CASSSRDSLFF.

The chain links TRBV5-1 to TRBJ2-2; D is possibly TRBD2 (7 bases). The V end was cut by 2 bases, the J end by 0 bases, with 14 bases between. The CDR3 runs to 17 residues. Germline V gives CDR1 SGHRS, CDR2 YFSETQ. For the CDR3, the DNA is TGCGCCAGCAGCTTCGGGCGGGGGCCCCCGAACACCGGGGAGCTGTTTTTT. Protein sequence: CASSFGRGPPNTGELFF.

Concerning this clone itself: Other DNA sequences from this sample encode an identical CDR3 as well. J is TRBJ2-3 and V is TRBV6-1, with 7 bases lining up with TRBD1. With V trimmed by 4 bases and J by 1 base, 2 bases remained unmatched. Germline-derived CDR1 and CDR2 are MNHNS and SASEGT. The CDR3 length is 14 residues. CDR3 sequence reads: CASSGTGGTDTQYF. CDR3 nucleotide sequence: TGTGCCAGCAGTGGTACAGGGGGCACAGATACGCAGTATTTT.

This sequence joins TRBV9 and TRBJ2-4, with D possibly matching TRBD2 (5 bases). The germline V and J ends were trimmed by 0 bases and 8 bases, with 12 bases remaining between them. Germline CDR1 is SGDLS and CDR2 is YYNGEE. The CDR3 totals 14 residues. The chain's CDR3 is CASSVDPSRDIQYF. DNA for the CDR3: TGTGCCAGCAGCGTAGACCCCTCGCGGGACATTCAGTACTTC.

The J gene is TRBJ2-6, the V gene TRBV6-1; D remains ambiguous. From germline, CDR1 is MNHNS and CDR2 SASEGT. There are 11 residues in the CDR3. Trimming stripped 6 bases from V and 6 bases from J, with 3 bases between. The CDR3 DNA follows: TGTGCCAGCAGAGAGGCCAACGTCCTGACTTTC. It yields the protein CASREANVLTF.

This clone was seen at least ten times. The genes are TRBV25-1 and TRBJ2-7; 9 bases are shared with TRBD2. CDR1 MGHDK and CDR2 SYGVNS come from the germline V gene. V gave up 6 bases and J gave up 5 bases; unmatched junction bases: 8. This CDR3 comprises 14 residues. Here the CDR3 DNA reads TGTGCCAGCAGGCAGTCCGGGACTAGCAACGAGCAGTACTTC. Its translation: CASRQSGTSNEQYF.

This clone was seen only a few times. The chain carries TRBV5-1 and TRBJ2-1; maybe TRBD1 (5 bases). Germline V gene sequence: CDR1 SGHRS, CDR2 YFSETQ. V was trimmed by 4 bases and J by 5 bases, leaving 16 bases between them. The CDR3 sequence is 15 residues long. The CDR3 spells CASSKIDRAHNEQFF. The CDR3 region has the DNA TGCGCCAGCAGCAAAATTGACAGAGCCCACAATGAGCAGTTCTTC.

This clone was seen a handful of times. The genes are TRBV7-2 and TRBJ1-1, with D unclear. The V gene lost 5 bases and the J gene lost 7 bases, with 14 bases spanning the gap. The CDR3 runs 13 residues. Germline CDR1 and CDR2: SGHTA and FQGNSA. The CDR3 bases are TGTGCCAGCAGCCAAGATCAGCAGATTGAAGCTTTCTTT. This gives the protein CASSQDQQIEAFF. Based on the CDR3 plus reference TRBV7-2 and TRBJ1-1, the full variable domain is GAGVSQSPSNKVTEKGKDVELRCDPISGHTALYWYRQSLGQGLEFLIYFQGNSAPDKSGLPSDRFSAERTGGSVSTLTIQRTQQEDSAVYLCASSQDQQIEAFFGQGTRLTVV.

This clone has more than one count but fewer than ten. This chain links TRBV19 with TRBJ2-1, with TRBD2 identical over 16 bases. The CDR3 extends over 16 amino acids. Germline V gives CDR1 LNHDA, CDR2 SQIVND (reference sequence). The V and J ends lost 6 bases and 5 bases, in that order; junction bases with no gene match: 4. CDR3 sequence (DNA): TGTGCCAGTAGGGGACTAGCGGGGGGGAGCGACAATGAGCAGTTCTTC. Amino acid sequence: CASRGLAGGSDNEQFF. The full variable domain, its missing parts supplied by reference TRBV19 and TRBJ2-1, is DGGITQSPKYLFRKEGQNVTLSCEQNLNHDAMYWYRQDPGQGLRLIYYSQIVNDFQKGDIAEGYSVSREKKESFPLTVTSAQKNPTAFYLCASRGLAGGSDNEQFFGPGTRLTVL.

This clone appeared a few times. The chain carries TRBV6-1 and TRBJ1-2; D is possibly TRBD1 (5 bases). The length of the CDR3 is 14 residues. Germline assignment: CDR1 MNHNS and CDR2 SASEGT. V was trimmed by 8 bases and J by 4 bases, leaving 17 bases between them. The CDR3 coding sequence is TGTGCCAGCGGCGGGGGAAAGCAAGTCTATGGCTACACCTTC. As protein: CASGGGKQVYGYTF.

This clone turned up a few times. The chain joins TRBV7-2 to TRBJ2-1, with a possible D match to TRBD1 (5 bases). Between the trimmed V and J ends, which lost 3 bases and 6 bases, there was a span of 15 bases. This CDR3 spans 15 amino acids. Looked up from germline, CDR1 is SGHTA and CDR2 is FQGNSA. The CDR3, as DNA: TGTGCCAGCAGCTTGCAGGGCTCCTCCGGCAATGAGCAGTTCTTC. Translating it yields CASSLQGSSGNEQFF.

This clone was picked up many times. The CDR3: CASQPDRVTDTQYF. CDR3 DNA sequence: TGTGCCAGTCAGCCGGACAGGGTGACAGATACGCAGTATTTT. The chain is built from TRBV2 and TRBJ2-3; 8 bases are a match to TRBD1. CDR1 and CDR2 from the germline V gene are SNHLY and FYNNEI. The CDR3 spans 14 residues. Germline trimming cut 9 bases from V and 3 bases from J; bases unmatched to any gene: 8.

V and J are TRBV5-1 and TRBJ2-3; no clear D. CDR3 size: 14 residues. The V and J ends lost 2 bases and 0 bases respectively, with 7 bases between them. The germline V gene has CDR1 SGHRS and CDR2 YFSETQ. CDR3 region: CASSLQASTDTQYF. Written as DNA, the CDR3 is TGCGCCAGCAGCTTACAAGCCAGCACAGATACGCAGTATTTT. The full variable domain, its missing parts supplied by reference TRBV5-1 and TRBJ2-3, is KAGVTQTPRYLIKTRGQQVTLSCSPISGHRSVSWYQQTPGQGLQFLFEYFSETQRNKGNFPGRFSGRQFSNSRSEMNVSTLELGDSALYLCASSLQASTDTQYFGPGTRLTVL.

This clone appeared a few times. This chain joins TRBV4-3 and TRBJ1-5, with D possibly TRBD1 on 5 matching bases. Trimming shortened V by 0 bases and J by 3 bases, and 15 bases separated the two germline ends. Germline V gives CDR1 LGHNA, CDR2 YSLEER. The CDR3 is made up of 17 amino acids. In DNA, the CDR3 is TGCGCCAGCAGCCAAGATCCTGGGGGAACCTTCAATCAGCCCCAGCATTTT. It codes for CASSQDPGGTFNQPQHF.